Each of the 5 T cell receptor beta chains below was sequenced from the same sample in a study of T-cell reconstitution after alpha-beta-depleted transplantation in children. Unique molecular identifiers were incorporated into the prepared TCRbeta library. From the PCR reads, TCRdb called clonotypes with MiXCR, one entry per CDR3 protein. The sample records around 250,000 distinct CDR3 sequences, 9.9% being singletons. This sample comprised PBMCs from the stem cell graft donor, obtained from the stem cell graft. The receptors stem from a human donor who donated a stem cell graft to a child with SCID.

This clonotype was seen a handful of times. V usage is TRBV4-2 and J usage is TRBJ2-7, with D perhaps given as TRBD1 or TRBD2 (6 bases each). CDR3 length: 14 residues. The V gene's germline CDR1 is LGHNA and CDR2 YNFKEQ. V was clipped by 0 bases and J by 6 bases, with 12 bases between them. The CDR3 nucleotides are TGTGCCAGCAGCCAAGACAGTCCGGGGGCCGAGCAGTACTTC. It yields the protein CASSQDSPGAEQYF.

This clonotype was recorded a few times. V usage is TRBV10-3 and J usage is TRBJ2-7, with TRBD1 matching 7 bases. V was pared by 10 bases and J by 3 bases, with 6 bases of the junction left unmatched. The CDR3 has 12 amino acids. Germline CDR1 ENHRY, CDR2 SYGVKD. This CDR3 is CASGQDLYEQYF. The CDR3 region has the DNA TGTGCCAGCGGACAGGACCTCTACGAGCAGTACTTC.

This clonotype was picked up many times. This chain links TRBV20-1 with TRBJ1-1; D gene ambiguous. Trimming cost V 0 bases and J 5 bases, with 13 bases left between them. Germline V CDR1 and CDR2: DFQATT, SNEGSKA (reference sequence). The length of the CDR3 is 14 residues. Here the CDR3 reads CSAREGGLGTEAFF. As DNA, the CDR3 is TGCAGTGCTAGAGAGGGAGGACTAGGGACTGAAGCTTTCTTT.

The V and J genes are TRBV9 and TRBJ2-2; D perhaps matches TRBD2 (6 bases). Trimming pared 7 bases from V and 4 bases from J, leaving 14 bases between. Per the germline V gene, CDR1 is SGDLS and CDR2 is YYNGEE. The CDR3 is 14 amino acids. In nucleotides, the CDR3 is TGTGCCAGCGTACGCGGGGAGGTCACCGGGGAGCTGTTTTTT. This encodes CASVRGEVTGELFF.

This clonotype was seen a handful of times. CDR3 loop: CASSLAPVGLAYTDTQYF. The DNA for the CDR3 is TGTGCCAGCAGTTTAGCTCCAGTCGGGCTAGCCTACACAGATACGCAGTATTTT. The V call is TRBV12-3 or TRBV12-4, the J call TRBJ2-3, with D possibly matching TRBD2 (5 bases). The V and J ends lost 0 bases and 2 bases respectively, with 18 bases between them. The length of the CDR3 is 18 residues.